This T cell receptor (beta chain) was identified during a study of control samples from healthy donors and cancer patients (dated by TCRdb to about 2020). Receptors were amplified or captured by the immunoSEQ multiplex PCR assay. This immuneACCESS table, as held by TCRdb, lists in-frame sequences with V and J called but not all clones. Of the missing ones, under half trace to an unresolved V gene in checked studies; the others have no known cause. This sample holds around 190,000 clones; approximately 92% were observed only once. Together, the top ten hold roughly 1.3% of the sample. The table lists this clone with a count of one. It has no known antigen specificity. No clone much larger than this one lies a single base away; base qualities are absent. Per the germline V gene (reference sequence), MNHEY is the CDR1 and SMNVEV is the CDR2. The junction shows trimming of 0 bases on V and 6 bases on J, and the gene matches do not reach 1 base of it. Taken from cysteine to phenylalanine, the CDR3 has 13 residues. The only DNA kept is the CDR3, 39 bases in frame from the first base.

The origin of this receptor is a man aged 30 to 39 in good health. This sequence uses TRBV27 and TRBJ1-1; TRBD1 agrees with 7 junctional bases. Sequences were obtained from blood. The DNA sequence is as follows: TGTGCCAGCAGTTTATCCGGGACAGCTGAAGCTTTCTTT. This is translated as CASSLSGTAEAFF.